Listed below are T cell receptor beta chains from one sample, sequenced in a study of PD-L1 blockade in urothelial cancer. Assay: immunoSEQ multiplex PCR; the TCRdb copy retains only in-frame clones and omits some. The data show 50,000 to 75,000 clones, about 81% seen once. Sequencing was performed on PBMCs, taken around atezolizumab (anti-PD-L1) treatment. Receptors were obtained from a man in his sixties or seventies with urothelial cancer. Each CDR3 is given with its conserved first and last residue. Fields, in order: V gene, clone size, D gene, J gene, CDR3 DNA, CDR3 protein. A D gene is named only where the DNA matches it firmly. Clone size, where shown, is once, few, many, or a class for clones that have expanded.

V: TRBV7-6; size: NA; D: NA; J: TRBJ1-1; DNA: TGTGCCAGCAGCTTGAGCCAGAACACTGAAGCTTTCTTT; CDR3: CASSLSQNTEAFF
V: TRBV6-5; size: NA; D: NA; J: TRBJ1-1; DNA: TGTGCCAGCCGGTTTACTGAAGCTTTCTTT; CDR3: CASRFTEAFF
V: TRBV13; size: NA; D: NA; J: TRBJ2-3; DNA: TGTGCCAGCTCAGGAGAGCGGGTCACAGATACGCAGTATTTT; CDR3: CASSGERVTDTQYF
V: TRBV10-1; size: NA; D: NA; J: TRBJ2-5; DNA: TGCGCCAGCAGTGAGTCGCGGGCGGACCAAGAGACCCAGTACTTC; CDR3: CASSESRADQETQYF
V: TRBV6-5; size: NA; D: TRBD1; J: TRBJ1-5; DNA: TGTGCCAGCAGCTCGGACCGGGACAGAAATCAGCCCCAGCATTTT; CDR3: CASSSDRDRNQPQHF
V: TRBV7-9; size: NA; D: NA; J: TRBJ1-1; DNA: TGTGCCAGCAGCTTAGACAGGCTTGTAGGTACTGAAGCTTTCTTT; CDR3: CASSLDRLVGTEAFF
V: TRBV30; size: few; D: TRBD1; J: TRBJ1-1; DNA: TGTGCCTGGCAGACAGGGTCCACTGAAGCTTTCTTT; CDR3: CAWQTGSTEAFF
V: TRBV6-5; size: NA; D: NA; J: TRBJ1-4; DNA: TGTGCCAGCAGTTACGAGGGTCCGAGGTCCGGAGAAAAACTGTTTTTT; CDR3: CASSYEGPRSGEKLFF
V: TRBV6-5; size: NA; D: TRBD1; J: TRBJ2-7; DNA: TGTGCCACGAGTCCGGGACAGGGACCTTACGAGCAGTACTTC; CDR3: CATSPGQGPYEQYF
V: TRBV7-7; size: few; D: TRBD1; J: TRBJ2-5; DNA: TGTGCTAGCAGCACAGGGGGCCAAGAGACCCAGTACTTC; CDR3: CASSTGGQETQYF
V: TRBV7-9; size: once; D: TRBD1; J: TRBJ2-3; DNA: TGTGCCAGCAGCGGGACAGGGGCTACCACAGATACGCAGTATTTT; CDR3: CASSGTGATTDTQYF
V: TRBV28; size: NA; D: NA; J: TRBJ1-5; DNA: TGTGCCAGCAGTTTTCCTGGACACCTCCTGCGGAATCAGCCCCAGCATTTT; CDR3: CASSFPGHLLRNQPQHF
V: TRBV18; size: NA; D: NA; J: TRBJ2-3; DNA: TGTGCCAGCTCACCAGGAACGGCGGAGAGCACAGATACGCAGTATTTT; CDR3: CASSPGTAESTDTQYF
V: TRBV19; size: NA; D: NA; J: TRBJ2-2; DNA: TGTGCCAGTAGTATAACTGGAGGCACAGGGATTCGGGAGCTGTTTTTT; CDR3: CASSITGGTGIRELFF
V: TRBV9; size: NA; D: NA; J: TRBJ2-7; DNA: TGTGCCAGCAGCGTAGGGGCAGGATCCTCCTACGAGCAGTACTTC; CDR3: CASSVGAGSSYEQYF
V: TRBV5-6; size: NA; D: NA; J: TRBJ1-2; DNA: TGTGCCAGCAGCTTGTGGGAGGTTTATATTCACCACGGCTACACCTTC; CDR3: CASSLWEVYIHHGYTF
V: TRBV10-2; size: once; D: TRBD2; J: TRBJ2-7; DNA: TGCGCCAGCAGTGACCGCGCGGGAGAGTCCCTCTACGAGCAGTACTTC; CDR3: CASSDRAGESLYEQYF
V: TRBV5-1; size: NA; D: TRBD2; J: TRBJ2-1; DNA: TGCGCCAGCAGCTTATCCCTAGCGGGAGACTCCTACAATGAGCAGTTCTTC; CDR3: CASSLSLAGDSYNEQFF
V: TRBV5-1; size: NA; D: TRBD1; J: TRBJ1-1; DNA: TGCGCCAGCAGCATTGGACAGGGGGATACTGAAGCTTTCTTT; CDR3: CASSIGQGDTEAFF
V: TRBV7-2; size: once; D: NA; J: TRBJ2-2; DNA: TGTGCCAGCAGCGCGGAGGGCGGGGCCGGGGAGCTGTTTTTT; CDR3: CASSAEGGAGELFF